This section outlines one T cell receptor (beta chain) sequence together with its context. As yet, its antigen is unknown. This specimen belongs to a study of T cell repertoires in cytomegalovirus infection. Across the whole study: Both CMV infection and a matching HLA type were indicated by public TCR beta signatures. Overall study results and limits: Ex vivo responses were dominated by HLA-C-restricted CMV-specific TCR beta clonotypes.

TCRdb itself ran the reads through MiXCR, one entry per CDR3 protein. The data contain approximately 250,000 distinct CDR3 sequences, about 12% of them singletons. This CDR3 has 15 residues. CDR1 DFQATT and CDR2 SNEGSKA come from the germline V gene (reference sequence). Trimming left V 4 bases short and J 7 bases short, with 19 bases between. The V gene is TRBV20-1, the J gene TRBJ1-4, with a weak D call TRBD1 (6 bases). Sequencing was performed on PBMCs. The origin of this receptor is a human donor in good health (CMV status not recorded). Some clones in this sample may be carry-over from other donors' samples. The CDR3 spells CSATRAGERVEKLFF. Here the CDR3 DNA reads TGCAGTGCTACGAGGGCAGGGGAGCGGGTTGAAAAACTGTTTTTT.